The TCR beta chain under discussion was sequenced for a study of OX40 agonist ivuxolimab in advanced cancers. Study results and limitations: On average, CD8+ T cells had more expanded clones than CD4+.

Produced via immunoSEQ multiplex PCR; TCRdb's table is partial and in-frame only. Among 61,000 or so clones, roughly four fifths were seen once, and the ten largest hold approximately 3.5%. Worth noting for this clone: The antigen remains undetermined.

Trimming took off 3 bases at V and 4 bases at J, with 5 bases between the two ends. The CDR3 spans 12 residues. The V gene's germline CDR1 is KGHSY and CDR2 FQNENV. The sequencing used CD4+ or CD8+ T cells sorted from blood, collected in a trial of the OX40 agonist ivuxolimab. V and J are TRBV16 and TRBJ2-3; D gene unclear. The clonotype comes from an adult with an advanced solid tumor such as melanoma, head and neck, liver or kidney cancer. The CDR3 sequence is CASSHSPDTQYF. The CDR3 nucleotides are TGTGCCAGCAGCCATTCACCAGATACGCAGTATTTT.